This T cell receptor (beta chain) was sequenced during a study of Graves' ophthalmopathy and Graves' hyperthyroidism (dated by TCRdb to about 2018). Notes on the research overall: Peripheral blood was collected at initial diagnosis, before any treatment. An independent validation cohort comprised around 19 hyperthyroidism patients and about 16 patients who later progressed from hyperthyroidism to ophthalmopathy. In total, some 140 blood samples were TCR-sequenced: fewer than 50 ophthalmopathy, around 75 hyperthyroidism and 17 hyperthyroidism-to-ophthalmopathy patients. To tell Graves' ophthalmopathy apart from Graves' hyperthyroidism, and to predict which patients would progress to ophthalmopathy, the study relied on TCR beta repertoire signatures. For training and testing, the 100 patients in the discovery cohort were randomly divided in a 7:3 ratio. Once sampling was done, hyperthyroidism patients were given methimazole at a starting dose of 30 mg daily, while ophthalmopathy patients were given high-dose intravenous methylprednisolone. To explore V-J signatures that distinguish ophthalmopathy from hyperthyroidism, a discovery set of 100 patients was enrolled, made up of more than 40 with ophthalmopathy and fewer than 60 with stable hyperthyroidism. T-cell repertoires of thyroid tissue and blood were compared in five or six hyperthyroidism patients. Study-level results and caveats: In validation, the model predicted ophthalmopathy progression with about 71% sensitivity and 72.22% specificity; roughly eleven predicted patients were CT-confirmed with GO in a median of about 6.1 months. In cross-validation, the 13-signature model distinguished ophthalmopathy from stable hyperthyroidism with less than 90% sensitivity and about 81% specificity, while in the test set the corresponding values were about 80% and 75%. No statistical method was used to predetermine the sample size, and group allocation was not hidden from the investigators. Most of the expanded thyroid clonotypes with a frequency above 0.001 were also detected in blood, and it was suggested that the thyroid immune response may be reflected by blood repertoires.

This clonotype was observed many times. Its recognized antigen is unknown. The record has no base qualities; no much larger clone is one base away. For repertoire sequencing, the TCR beta CDR3 regions were amplified from RNA transcripts. A first-round RT-PCR used HTBI primers with the Qiagen OneStep RT-PCR kit, followed by a second-round multiplex PCR, size selection and purification. Libraries were sequenced on an Illumina HiSeq2000 using paired-end 100 bp reads. The original methods were these. Reads were processed with SOAPnuke, discarding reads with adapters, uncalled bases, mean Phred below 15, or no exact constant-primer or identifier match. COPE v1.2.5 was used to merge high-quality paired reads. Each unique nucleotide sequence was defined as a clonotype, and clonotypes were aligned to IMGT TRB V, D and J references with MiTCR v1.1. The analysis was limited to V-J combinations with a frequency above 0.0001, which together covered over 99% of the repertoires. For each V-J combination, a TCR clonal expansion and chaos score was defined as F50 clonal expansion divided by the chaos observed in the TCRdist matrix. Welch's t-statistics and random forest were used to reduce features to about a dozen V-J combinations, which were fed into a naive Bayes classifier. Thyroid-blood repertoire similarity was quantified with the Morisita-Horn index. The public reads were quality trimmed at Q25 with fastp and then assembled into clones with MiXCR by TCRdb, keeping productive beta chains. Each entry is one CDR3 protein sequence, shown with its most common DNA and genes. TCRdb, not the authors, supplied the V and J calls. The table for this sample lists about 420,000 distinct CDR3 sequences; roughly 21% of them were counted only once. Clones ranked in the top ten supply 2.5% to 3.5% of the sample.

Hyperthyroidism was considered stable if no progression to ophthalmopathy occurred within 18 months of follow-up. Hyperthyroidism patients were newly diagnosed, were aged 18 to 65 years, and had a disease duration under 2 months. Patients with other autoimmune diseases, uncontrolled infections, pregnancy or lactation were excluded from the study. Clinical symptoms, serum thyroxine, TRAb, thyroid ultrasound and orbital computed tomography formed the basis of the diagnosis. Ficoll-Paque density gradient centrifugation was used to isolate PBMCs from about 10 ml of fresh peripheral blood. Total RNA was extracted using Trizol reagent, and RNA quality was checked on an Agilent 2100 Bioanalyzer. The sequence was collected from a woman between 18 and 30 years old with stable Graves' hyperthyroidism. Donor details come from another sample of the same person, matched by shared clones. The specimen was peripheral blood.

The DNA sequence is as follows: TGCGCCAGCAGCTTGAACGGGAGTCCTACCTACGAGCAGTACTTC. It codes for CASSLNGSPTYEQYF. Recombination linked TRBV5-1 to TRBJ2-7, and possibly TRBD2, on 6 matching bases. Deletion took 1 base off V and 2 bases off J, with a span of 13 bases between the germline ends. CDR1 and CDR2 are read off the germline V gene as SGHRS and YFSETQ. Its CDR3 holds 15 amino acids, cysteine through phenylalanine. Only the CDR3 portion is preserved as DNA: 45 bases, with reading frame beginning at the first base.